These 23 T cell receptor beta chains share one sample of origin, sequenced in a study of blood T cell repertoires in COVID-19. Here immunoSEQ multiplex PCR was the method, and the copy in TCRdb shows in-frame clones only, minus some. Of roughly 320,000 clones in the sample, more than 85% were seen once. The sample taken for sequencing was peripheral blood. These TCRs come from a man aged 65 to 85 with acute or convalescent COVID-19.

This clone has more than one count but fewer than ten. This CDR3 reads CASSGVGTETSYNSPLHF. DNA of the CDR3: TGTGCCAGCAGTGGGGTTGGGACAGAGACCTCCTATAATTCACCCCTCCACTTT. This rearrangement joins TRBV6-1 to TRBJ1-6, with TRBD1 matching 7 bases. With V trimmed by 4 bases and J by 0 bases, 9 bases remained unmatched. CDR3 length: 18 residues. Germline CDR1 MNHNS, CDR2 SASEGT.

V usage is TRBV28 and J usage is TRBJ1-4; 7 bases line up with TRBD1. Germline trimming cut 3 bases from V and 7 bases from J; bases unmatched to any gene: 8. The CDR3 covers 15 residues. Germline assignment: CDR1 MDHEN and CDR2 SYDVKM. CDR3: CASSFSLRDSEKLFF. In DNA, the CDR3 is TGTGCCAGCAGTTTTTCCCTCCGGGACAGTGAAAAACTGTTTTTT.

This rearrangement joins TRBV5-8 to TRBJ2-5; D might be TRBD1 (5 bases). The CDR3 has 12 residues. Germline V gives CDR1 SGHTS, CDR2 YDEGEE. V was pared by 4 bases and J by 5 bases, with 9 bases between. In DNA, the CDR3 is TGTGCCAGCAGCCAGGGAAGGGAGACCCAGTACTTC. Amino acids: CASSQGRETQYF.

The chain uses TRBV5-1 and TRBJ2-1; 8 positions match TRBD2. Germline V gene sequence: CDR1 SGHRS, CDR2 YFSETQ. The CDR3 covers 15 residues. Trimming removed 0 bases from V and 8 bases from J; junction bases left unmatched: 7. Written as DNA, the CDR3 is TGCGCCAGCAGCTTGGCCGGACTAGCCGCCGATGAGCAGTTCTTC. Its translation: CASSLAGLAADEQFF.

The chain employs TRBV28 and TRBJ2-7; 9 nucleotides align to TRBD1. The CDR3 is made up of 15 amino acids. From germline, CDR1 is MDHEN and CDR2 SYDVKM. J was trimmed by 1 base and V by 5 bases; bases with no gene match: 6. CDR3 loop: CASSVTGTGSYEQYF. CDR3 nucleotides: TGTGCCAGCAGTGTTACCGGGACAGGGTCCTACGAGCAGTACTTC.

Note on this clone: Germline is not matched at one junction end, which may reflect a read error. Additional DNA sequences in this sample encode the identical CDR3. The V and J genes are TRBV7-2 and TRBJ2-7, with TRBD1 matching over 7 bases. Germline lookup yields CDR1 SGHTA and CDR2 FQGNSA. CDR3 length equals 14 residues. CDR3 bases: TGCGCCAGCAGCTACTCGGGACAGTTTCTCGAGCAGTACTTC. This translates into CASSYSGQFLEQYF.

The chain couples TRBV28 to TRBJ1-3; TRBD1 aligns across 7 bases. CDR1 MDHEN and CDR2 SYDVKM come from the germline V gene. The length of the CDR3 is 14 residues. V lost 6 bases to trimming and J lost 2 bases; unmatched junction nucleotides: 4. In DNA, the CDR3 is TGTGCCAGCAGCCGGGGGACAGCTGGAAACACCATATATTTT. Translated: CASSRGTAGNTIYF.

J is TRBJ1-1 and V is TRBV29-1, with D perhaps matching TRBD1 (5 bases). The V gene lost 5 bases and the J gene lost 5 bases, with 12 bases spanning the gap. The CDR3 covers 12 residues. Germline-derived CDR1 and CDR2 are SQVTM and ANQGSEA. CDR3 region: CSVLGDLTEAFF. CDR3 DNA: TGCAGCGTTTTAGGGGATCTTACTGAAGCTTTCTTT.

J is TRBJ2-7 and V is TRBV9, with 10 nucleotides matching TRBD1. Germline V CDR1 and CDR2: SGDLS, YYNGEE. Germline trimming cut 2 bases from V and 6 bases from J; bases unmatched to any gene: 5. The CDR3 contains 14 residues. The CDR3 protein is CASSVGTGVSEQYF. CDR3 coding DNA: TGTGCCAGCAGCGTTGGGACAGGGGTCTCCGAGCAGTACTTC.

This sequence joins TRBV9 and TRBJ2-5; D possibly corresponds to TRBD1 (5 bases). CDR3 size: 15 residues. Germline CDR1 SGDLS, CDR2 YYNGEE. The ends were cut back, 4 bases at V and 1 base at J, with 14 bases in the middle. This CDR3 is CASSPQGHRQETQYF. In nucleotides, the CDR3 is TGTGCCAGCAGCCCCCAAGGACACCGCCAAGAGACCCAGTACTTC.

The rearrangement links TRBV18 to TRBJ1-2; 9 bases line up with TRBD1. The CDR3 sequence is 15 residues long. Germline CDR1 reads KGHSH; CDR2 reads LQKENI. J was trimmed by 6 bases and V by 6 bases; bases with no gene match: 11. The chain's CDR3 is CASSGRTGAGDGYTF. DNA of the CDR3: TGTGCCAGCTCGGGCCGGACAGGGGCCGGCGATGGCTACACCTTC. The full variable domain, in which reference TRBV18 and TRBJ1-2 provide the parts outside the CDR3, is NAGVMQNPRHLVRRRGQEARLRCSPMKGHSHVYWYRQLPEEGLKFMVYLQKENIIDESGMPKERFSAEFPKEGPSILRIQQVVRGDSAAYFCASSGRTGAGDGYTFGSGTRLTVV.

About this clone: This CDR3 is also generated by other DNA sequences in the sample. The chain has TRBV5-1 and TRBJ1-5; D not resolved. The CDR3 spans 13 residues. V was cut by 2 bases and J by 5 bases, with 8 bases left in between. Germline CDR1 SGHRS, CDR2 YFSETQ. For the CDR3, the DNA is TGCGCCAGCAGCTTCGGGGAGGATCAGCCCCAGCATTTT. Translating gives CASSFGEDQPQHF.

The chain joins TRBV5-6 to TRBJ1-1; 7 nucleotides agree with TRBD1. Germline V gives CDR1 SGHDT, CDR2 YYEEEE. Germline trimming cut 5 bases from V and 5 bases from J; bases unmatched to any gene: 9. The CDR3 extends over 14 amino acids. Written as DNA, the CDR3 is TGTGCCAGCAGTTTCCAGGGGGTTAGTACTGAAGCTTTCTTT. Protein sequence: CASSFQGVSTEAFF.

The CDR3 sequence: CASSPETGNTEAFF. CDR3 coding DNA: TGTGCCAGCTCACCGGAGACAGGGAACACTGAAGCTTTCTTT. V is TRBV18 and J is TRBJ1-1, with D maybe TRBD1 (6 bases). CDR1 KGHSH and CDR2 LQKENI come from the germline V gene. Trimming removed 3 bases at V and 1 base at J, with 9 bases between. CDR3 length: 14 residues.

The chain uses TRBV5-6 and TRBJ2-1; D may be TRBD2 (7 bases). The CDR3 covers 16 residues. Germline CDR1 SGHDT, CDR2 YYEEEE. Trimming stripped 0 bases from V and 1 base from J, with 11 bases between. This CDR3 reads CASSLEGGMSYNEQFF. CDR3 DNA sequence: TGTGCCAGCAGCTTGGAGGGGGGGATGTCCTACAATGAGCAGTTCTTC.

In its sample, this clone was seen once. The chain combines TRBV18 with TRBJ1-6; TRBD1 agrees at 7 bases. The germline gives CDR1 KGHSH, CDR2 LQKENI. Losses at the gene ends were 4 bases for V and 7 bases for J; bases not matched to a gene: 7. The CDR3 has 15 residues. The DNA of the CDR3 is TGTGCCAGCTCACTAAGACAGGGACCAAATTCACCCCTCCACTTT. Its protein is CASSLRQGPNSPLHF.

J is TRBJ1-3 and V is TRBV7-8; TRBD1 matches 11 bases. V gave up 5 bases and J gave up 9 bases; unmatched junction bases: 3. The CDR3 sequence is 13 residues long. The germline V gene has CDR1 SGHVS and CDR2 FQNEAQ. Here the CDR3 DNA reads TGTGCCAGCAGCCAAGGGACAGGGGGCACCATATATTTT. It translates to CASSQGTGGTIYF.

The chain combines TRBV29-1 with TRBJ1-1; no reliable D call. CDR3 length: 13 amino acids. CDR1 is SQVTM, CDR2 ANQGSEA, per germline. With 1 base removed from V and 6 bases from J, the gap between germline ends came to 12 bases. CDR3 in amino acids: CSVEVLNGAEAFF. The CDR3 DNA sequence: TGCAGCGTTGAAGTCCTGAACGGGGCTGAAGCTTTCTTT.

J is TRBJ2-1 and V is TRBV5-1; D is possibly TRBD2 (6 bases). V was pared by 2 bases and J by 0 bases, with 9 bases between. The length of the CDR3 is 15 residues. CDR1 and CDR2 (germline): SGHRS, YFSETQ. The CDR3 DNA follows: TGCGCCAGCAGCTTTGGGGGGAGCTCCTACAATGAGCAGTTCTTC. Encoded protein: CASSFGGSSYNEQFF.

The CDR3 coding sequence is TGCGCCAGCAGCGAAGGGAGGAATTCACCCCTCCACTTT. Translated, it gives CASSEGRNSPLHF. This chain uses TRBV5-1 with TRBJ1-6; D is unclear. The CDR3 has 13 amino acids. The germline V gene encodes CDR1 SGHRS and CDR2 YFSETQ. Trimming shortened V by 4 bases and J by 7 bases, and 9 bases separated the two germline ends.

The CDR3 here is CASSSRALARATDTQYF. The CDR3 DNA follows: TGTGCCAGCAGCTCTCGCGCTCTAGCGCGGGCCACAGATACGCAGTATTTT. The chain links TRBV9 to TRBJ2-3; possibly TRBD2 for D (6 bases). From germline, CDR1 is SGDLS and CDR2 YYNGEE. The CDR3 totals 17 residues. Trimming removed 4 bases from V and 2 bases from J, with 20 bases in between.

The chain joins TRBV3-1 (or the pseudogene TRBV3-2) to TRBJ1-2; D ambiguous. V gave up 0 bases and J gave up 6 bases, with 5 bases separating them. Germline CDR1 LGHDT, CDR2 YNNKEL (reference sequence). This CDR3 is 12 amino acids long. This chain's CDR3 is CASSQERDGYTF. The CDR3 bases are TGTGCCAGCAGCCAAGAAAGAGATGGCTACACCTTC.

V and J are TRBV28 and TRBJ1-4; D might be TRBD1 (6 bases). The CDR3 loop spans 13 amino acids. Between the trimmed V and J ends, which lost 5 bases and 4 bases, there was a span of 8 bases. CDR1 and CDR2 (germline): MDHEN, SYDVKM. For the CDR3, the DNA is TGTGCCAGCAGTCGGACAGTTAATGAAAAACTGTTTTTT. Amino acid sequence: CASSRTVNEKLFF.